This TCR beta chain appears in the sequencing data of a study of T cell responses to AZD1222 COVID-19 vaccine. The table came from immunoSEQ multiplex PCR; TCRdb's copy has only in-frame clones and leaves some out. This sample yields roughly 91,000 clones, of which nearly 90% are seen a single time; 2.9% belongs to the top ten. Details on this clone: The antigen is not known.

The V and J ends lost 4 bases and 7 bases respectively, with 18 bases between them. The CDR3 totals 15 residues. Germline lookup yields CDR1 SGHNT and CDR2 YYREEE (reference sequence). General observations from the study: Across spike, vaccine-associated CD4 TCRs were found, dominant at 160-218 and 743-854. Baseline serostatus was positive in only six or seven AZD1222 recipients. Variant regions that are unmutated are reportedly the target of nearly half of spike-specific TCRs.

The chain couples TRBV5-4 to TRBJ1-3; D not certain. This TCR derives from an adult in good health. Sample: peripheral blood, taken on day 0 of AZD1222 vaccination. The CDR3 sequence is CASSPEAGLSNTIYF. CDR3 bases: TGTGCCAGCAGCCCGGAGGCAGGCCTTAGTAACACCATATATTTT.